A selection of T cell receptor beta chains follows, all from one sample in a study of OX40 agonist ivuxolimab in advanced cancers. Profiled with immunoSEQ multiplex PCR; TCRdb holds only in-frame clones, not every one. The repertoire holds about 100,000 clones, with less than 85% as singletons. This material consisted of CD4+ or CD8+ T cells sorted from blood, taken in a trial of the OX40 agonist ivuxolimab. The receptors originated from an adult with an advanced solid tumor such as melanoma, head and neck, liver or kidney cancer. CDR3s include the opening cysteine and the closing phenylalanine or tryptophan. A D gene is named only where the DNA matches it firmly. Only some rows state a clone size, as once, few, many or a class for expanded clones.

NA	TRBV28	NA	TRBJ2-7	CASSFGRGYEQYF	TGTGCCAGCAGTTTTGGCAGGGGCTACGAGCAGTACTTC
NA	TRBV27	NA	TRBJ2-2	CASSLLGQNTGELFF	TGTGCCAGCAGTTTACTGGGACAGAACACCGGGGAGCTGTTTTTT
NA	TRBV19	NA	TRBJ1-2	CASSITPGDYGYTF	TGTGCCAGTAGTATCACCCCGGGTGACTATGGCTACACCTTC
NA	TRBV11-2	NA	TRBJ2-2	CASSLRTGANTGELFF	TGTGCCAGCAGCTTGCGAACGGGAGCGAACACCGGGGAGCTGTTTTTT
NA	TRBV5-1	NA	TRBJ1-2	CASSFDGTPGYGYTF	TGCGCCAGCAGCTTCGACGGGACACCCGGCTATGGCTACACCTTC
TRBD1	TRBV5-4	NA	TRBJ2-1	CASSPRDRGEDEQFF	TGTGCCAGCAGCCCCAGGGACAGGGGAGAAGATGAGCAGTTCTTC
TRBD2	TRBV2	NA	TRBJ2-1	CASRPGLAGVYEQFF	TGTGCCAGCAGGCCGGGACTAGCGGGAGTCTATGAGCAGTTCTTC
TRBD1	TRBV6-1	NA	TRBJ2-7	CASSRQGTSYEQYF	TGTGCCAGCAGTAGACAGGGCACCTCCTACGAGCAGTACTTC
NA	TRBV27	NA	TRBJ2-1	CASSLSWSSGEQFF	TGTGCCAGCAGTTTATCGTGGAGCTCCGGTGAGCAGTTCTTC
TRBD1	TRBV5-1	NA	TRBJ1-2	CASSLGTGSNYGYTF	TGCGCCAGCAGCTTGGGGACAGGGAGTAACTATGGCTACACCTTC
NA	TRBV5-1	NA	TRBJ2-1	CASSRSGEQFF	TGCGCCAGCAGCCGGAGCGGTGAGCAGTTCTTC
NA	TRBV7-2	few	TRBJ1-5	CASSLAVRQPQHF	TGTGCCAGCAGCTTGGCAGTGAGGCAGCCCCAGCATTTT
TRBD2	TRBV5-8	NA	TRBJ2-1	CASSLPSGSSYNEQFF	TGTGCCAGCAGCTTGCCTAGCGGGAGCTCCTACAATGAGCAGTTCTTC
NA	TRBV5-6	once	TRBJ2-6	CASSFLLSGANVLTF	TGTGCCAGCAGCTTTCTCCTCTCTGGGGCCAACGTCCTGACTTTC
TRBD1	TRBV19	NA	TRBJ2-7	CASSPGQYYEQYF	TGTGCCAGTAGTCCGGGACAGTACTACGAGCAGTACTTC
TRBD2	TRBV9	NA	TRBJ2-1	CASSPRTSERNEQFF	TGTGCCAGCAGCCCTCGGACTAGCGAGAGGAATGAGCAGTTCTTC
NA	TRBV7-6	NA	TRBJ2-1	CASSLTIRAQEQFF	TGTGCCAGCAGCTTAACGATCCGGGCTCAGGAGCAGTTCTTC
NA	TRBV5-1	NA	TRBJ2-5	CASSLQGETQYF	TGCGCCAGCAGCTTACAGGGAGAGACCCAGTACTTC
NA	TRBV7-2	once	TRBJ2-7	CASRPGQTYEQYF	TGTGCCAGCAGACCCGGACAGACCTACGAGCAGTACTTC
NA	TRBV11-3	NA	TRBJ2-4	CASSLTPKNIQYF	TGTGCCAGCAGCCTAACTCCCAAAAACATTCAGTACTTC
TRBD2	TRBV10-3	NA	TRBJ2-3	CAISETSGSSTDTQYF	TGTGCCATCAGTGAGACTAGCGGAAGTAGCACAGATACGCAGTATTTT
NA	TRBV6-1	NA	TRBJ1-4	CASSEMGAATNEKLFF	TGTGCCAGCAGTGAAATGGGGGCTGCGACTAATGAAAAACTGTTTTTT
NA	TRBV7-2	NA	TRBJ2-7	CASSLQRKSYEQYF	TGTGCCAGCAGCTTACAACGGAAATCCTACGAGCAGTACTTC
NA	TRBV18	many	TRBJ1-3	CASSPGQESGNTIYF	TGTGCCAGCTCACCAGGGCAGGAGTCTGGAAACACCATATATTTT
NA	TRBV7-9	few	TRBJ1-2	CASSPRDVMGGYTF	TGTGCCAGCAGCCCCAGAGACGTAATGGGGGGCTACACCTTC
NA	TRBV5-4	NA	TRBJ2-4	CASSFTASSGPKNIQYF	TGTGCCAGCAGCTTTACGGCCTCCTCAGGGCCCAAAAACATTCAGTACTTC
NA	TRBV14	NA	TRBJ2-5	CASSSHRSRGQETQYF	TGTGCCAGCAGCTCCCATCGTTCCAGGGGCCAAGAGACCCAGTACTTC
TRBD2	TRBV2	NA	TRBJ2-2	CASSVTSGGAGELFF	TGTGCCAGCAGTGTTACTAGCGGGGGGGCCGGGGAGCTGTTTTTT
NA	TRBV11-3	NA	TRBJ1-1	CASSQGSAEAFF	TGTGCCAGCAGCCAAGGTTCTGCTGAAGCTTTCTTT
TRBD2	TRBV5-1	NA	TRBJ2-7	CASSPAGGEQYF	TGCGCCAGCAGCCCCGCGGGGGGCGAGCAGTACTTC
TRBD2	TRBV9	NA	TRBJ2-7	CASSVDTGTTSVGEQYF	TGTGCCAGCAGCGTAGACACCGGGACTACCTCTGTAGGCGAGCAGTACTTC
NA	TRBV6-6	NA	TRBJ1-2	CASSVTGFDGYTF	TGTGCCAGCAGTGTAACAGGGTTCGATGGCTACACCTTC
NA	TRBV18	NA	TRBJ2-4	CASSPDRAGSLGDF	TGTGCCAGCTCACCGGATCGGGCGGGGTCCTTAGGGGACTTC
NA	TRBV5-1	NA	TRBJ1-2	CASGVDRTTNYGYTF	TGCGCCAGCGGGGTGGACCGAACTACTAACTATGGCTACACCTTC
NA	TRBV4-2	few	TRBJ2-7	CASSQDNGEGSYEQYF	TGTGCCAGCAGCCAAGATAACGGCGAGGGGAGCTACGAGCAGTACTTC
TRBD2	TRBV9	NA	TRBJ2-1	CASSDTGVPSGNYNEQFF	TGTGCCAGCAGCGACACTGGGGTTCCTAGCGGGAACTACAATGAGCAGTTCTTC
NA	TRBV4-3	NA	TRBJ1-5	CASSQDPGGANQPQHF	TGCGCCAGCAGCCAAGATCCTGGGGGGGCAAATCAGCCCCAGCATTTT
NA	TRBV7-2	NA	TRBJ2-5	CASSARRVGETQYF	TGTGCCAGCAGCGCCCGCAGGGTTGGAGAGACCCAGTACTTC
TRBD1	TRBV4-1	NA	TRBJ2-7	CASSQDGTGTSYEQYF	TGCGCCAGCAGCCAAGACGGGACAGGGACCTCCTACGAGCAGTACTTC
TRBD2	TRBV7-2	NA	TRBJ2-1	CASSSRNAGGLAGNEQFF	TGTGCCAGCAGCTCTCGAAACGCAGGGGGACTAGCGGGCAATGAGCAGTTCTTC
NA	TRBV19	NA	TRBJ1-5	CASSGQIGLQPQHF	TGTGCCAGTAGTGGGCAGATAGGACTCCAGCCCCAGCATTTT
NA	TRBV27	NA	TRBJ2-1	CASRGHPGVGNEQFF	TGTGCCAGCAGGGGACACCCAGGTGTCGGCAATGAGCAGTTCTTC
TRBD1	TRBV5-1	NA	TRBJ2-7	CASSLEGQGAYEQYF	TGCGCCAGCAGCTTGGAGGGGCAGGGGGCTTACGAGCAGTACTTC
NA	TRBV6-5	NA	TRBJ2-7	CASRGGQFSSYEQYF	TGTGCCAGCAGGGGAGGACAGTTCAGCTCCTACGAGCAGTACTTC
TRBD1	TRBV7-2	NA	TRBJ1-5	CASSLDRGNQPQHF	TGTGCCAGCAGCTTGGACAGGGGCAATCAGCCCCAGCATTTT